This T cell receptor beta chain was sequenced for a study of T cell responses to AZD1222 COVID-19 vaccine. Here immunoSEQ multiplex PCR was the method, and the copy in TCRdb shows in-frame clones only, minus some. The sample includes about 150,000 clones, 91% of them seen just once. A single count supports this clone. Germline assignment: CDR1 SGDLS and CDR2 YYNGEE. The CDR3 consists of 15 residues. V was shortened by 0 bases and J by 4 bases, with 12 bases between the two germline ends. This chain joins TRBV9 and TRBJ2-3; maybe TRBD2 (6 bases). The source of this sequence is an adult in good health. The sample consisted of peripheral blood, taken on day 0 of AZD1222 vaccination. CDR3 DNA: TGTGCCAGCAGCGTAGAGGGACTTTCTTCAGATACGCAGTATTTT. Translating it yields CASSVEGLSSDTQYF. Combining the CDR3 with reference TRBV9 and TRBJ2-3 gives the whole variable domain DSGVTQTPKHLITATGQRVTLRCSPRSGDLSVYWYQQSLDQGLQFLIQYYNGEERAKGNILERFSAQQFPDLHSELNLSSLELGDSALYFCASSVEGLSSDTQYFGPGTRLTVL.